The 22 T cell receptor beta chains in this list originate from one sample, sequenced in a study of identical twins. Using its own MiXCR run on the 5' RACE reads, TCRdb lists one record per CDR3 protein. The sample lists a few hundred thousand distinct CDR3 sequences, less than 20% occurring once. The specimen sequenced was naive T cells sorted from blood. The source is a man aged 45 to 65 in good health.

This clonotype has at least ten counts. V is TRBV5-6 and J is TRBJ2-2, with 11 bases lining up with TRBD2. Germline trimming cut 3 bases from V and 2 bases from J; bases unmatched to any gene: 6. The CDR3 sequence is 17 residues long. The germline CDR1 and CDR2 sequences are SGHDT and YYEEEE. CDR3 bases: TGTGCCAGCAGCTCCAGCCTAGCGGGAGGCAACACCGGGGAGCTGTTTTTT. It specifies CASSSSLAGGNTGELFF.

As regards this clonotype: This may be a read error, as it is one base from a much larger clone. The chain couples TRBV6-2 or TRBV6-3 to TRBJ1-1, with 7 bases fitting TRBD1. The CDR3 sequence is 14 residues long. Germline lookup yields CDR1 MNHEY and CDR2 SVGEGT. Trimming at V came to 8 bases and at J to 1 base, leaving 7 bases not matched to a gene. Here the CDR3 DNA reads TGTGCCAGCGCTACGAGGGGGCCGAACACTGAAGCTTTCTTT. Translated: CASATRGPNTEAFF.

This clonotype was counted a few times. The chain recombines TRBV18 with TRBJ2-5, with D perhaps matching TRBD2 (5 bases). Trimming removed 3 bases from V and 5 bases from J, with 10 bases in between. Germline lookup yields CDR1 KGHSH and CDR2 LQKENI. This CDR3 comprises 13 residues. CDR3 sequence (DNA): TGTGCCAGCTCACCCGGGGATATGGAGACCCAGTACTTC. It translates to CASSPGDMETQYF.

The J gene is TRBJ2-5, the V gene TRBV28; 10 bases align to TRBD1. This CDR3 comprises 16 residues. V gave up 5 bases and J gave up 0 bases; unmatched junction bases: 6. Germline V lookup: CDR1 MDHEN, CDR2 SYDVKM. The CDR3 bases are TGTGCCAGCAGTCCCTCGACAGGGGGCCACCAAGAGACCCAGTACTTC. It codes for CASSPSTGGHQETQYF.

J is TRBJ2-3 and V is TRBV20-1; D not certain. CDR1 and CDR2 (germline): DFQATT, SNEGSKA (reference sequence). The CDR3 length is 12 residues. Trimming removed 1 base from V and 6 bases from J, with 8 bases in between. CDR3 sequence (DNA): TGCAGTGCTAGAGTAATGTCGGATACGCAGTATTTT. This sequence encodes CSARVMSDTQYF.

This chain uses TRBV7-2 with TRBJ2-5, with unresolved D. Germline CDR1 reads SGHTA; CDR2 reads FQGNSA. There are 13 residues in the CDR3. Trimming stripped 0 bases from V and 4 bases from J, with 6 bases between. CDR3 in DNA: TGTGCCAGCAGCTTAGCTCGGGTAGAGACCCAGTACTTC. It is translated as CASSLARVETQYF.

This clonotype has a count of ten or more. V and J are TRBV2 and TRBJ2-7; 7 bases agree with TRBD2. This CDR3 is 15 amino acids long. Germline assignment: CDR1 SNHLY and CDR2 FYNNEI. The junction had 7 bases not matched to a gene; V was cut back by 4 bases and J by 1 base. CDR3 residues: CASSAYSGRSYEQYF. In nucleotides, the CDR3 is TGTGCCAGCAGTGCCTATAGCGGGCGTTCCTACGAGCAGTACTTC.

This clonotype was recorded many times. The chain uses TRBV12-3 or TRBV12-4 and TRBJ1-1; unclear D gene. The length of the CDR3 is 11 residues. V lost 3 bases and J lost 3, with 2 bases in between. The CDR3 DNA reads TGTGCCAGCAGTTTCTACACTGAAGCTTTCTTT. Translating it yields CASSFYTEAFF.

The chain combines TRBV29-1 with TRBJ2-5; no clear D gene. Looked up from germline, CDR1 is SQVTM and CDR2 is ANQGSEA. This CDR3 comprises 14 residues. V lost 3 bases and J 1 base, leaving 12 bases between the germline ends. The CDR3 protein is CSVDRSQGQETQYF. The CDR3 DNA reads as TGCAGCGTTGATCGCAGTCAAGGCCAAGAGACCCAGTACTTC.

The rearrangement links TRBV5-6 to TRBJ1-1; a weak D match, TRBD1 (5 bases). Trimming removed 4 bases at V and 7 bases at J, with 11 bases between. There are 12 residues in the CDR3. CDR1 SGHDT and CDR2 YYEEEE come from the germline V gene. Here the CDR3 DNA reads TGTGCCAGCAGCACAGGTCAAAGTGAAGCTTTCTTT. Translating gives CASSTGQSEAFF. The complete variable domain, with remaining parts taken from reference TRBV5-6 and TRBJ1-1, reads DAGVTQSPTHLIKTRGQQVTLRCSPKSGHDTVSWYQQALGQGPQFIFQYYEEEERQRGNFPDRFSGHQFPNYSSELNVNALLLGDSALYLCASSTGQSEAFFGQGTRLTVV.

V and J are TRBV11-2 and TRBJ2-3, with D perhaps TRBD2 (6 bases). The CDR3 extends over 18 amino acids. In germline, CDR1 is SGHAT, CDR2 FQNNGV. The germline V and J ends were trimmed by 5 bases and 2 bases, with 23 bases remaining between them. The CDR3 protein is CASSLDVGGGIITDTQYF. In DNA, the CDR3 is TGTGCCAGCAGCCTCGACGTTGGGGGAGGAATTATCACAGATACGCAGTATTTT.

V is TRBV12-3 or TRBV12-4 and J is TRBJ1-1, with D possibly TRBD1 on 5 matching bases. Trimming left V 5 bases short and J 6 bases short, with 13 bases between. The CDR3 loop spans 13 amino acids. CDR3: CASSPPTASEAFF. The DNA of the CDR3 is TGTGCCAGCAGTCCTCCGACAGCTTCTGAAGCTTTCTTT.

This clonotype occurred many times. The chain has TRBV10-3 and TRBJ2-6; weak D call: TRBD2 (5 bases). V was clipped by 6 bases and J by 1 base, with 10 bases between them. CDR1 and CDR2 from the germline V gene are ENHRY and SYGVKD. The CDR3 contains 15 residues. The CDR3 loop is CAIRDGISGANVLTF. The DNA for the CDR3 is TGTGCCATCAGGGACGGGATTTCTGGGGCCAACGTCCTGACTTTC.

This clonotype was found many times. V is TRBV9 and J is TRBJ2-1; no definite D call. The CDR3 runs 13 residues. V gave up 4 bases and J gave up 6 bases, with 11 bases separating them. Germline V gene lookup returns CDR1 SGDLS and CDR2 YYNGEE. CDR3 nucleotide sequence: TGTGCCAGCAGCTCCTTAATTGGCAATGAGCAGTTCTTC. Translating gives CASSSLIGNEQFF.

This clonotype has just one count. The chain combines TRBV5-1 with TRBJ2-7; D gene unclear. V shed 3 bases and J shed 2 bases, with 18 bases lying between them. The germline V gene has CDR1 SGHRS and CDR2 YFSETQ. This CDR3 is built from 16 residues. CDR3 amino acids: CASSSMQVSSPYEQYF. CDR3 nucleotide sequence: TGCGCCAGCAGCTCGATGCAGGTCAGTTCGCCCTACGAGCAGTACTTC.

This clonotype was detected a few times. The rearrangement uses TRBV6-1 and TRBJ1-5; 7 bases map to TRBD1. Trimming took 5 bases from V and 2 from J; bases not matched to a gene: 6. The CDR3 totals 15 residues. Germline values: CDR1 MNHNS, CDR2 SASEGT. The CDR3 loop reads CASSPIDRGNQPQHF. CDR3 DNA sequence: TGTGCCAGCAGTCCCATAGACAGGGGCAATCAGCCCCAGCATTTT.

In the case of this clonotype: It may be a read error: a sequence one base away is much more abundant. V gene TRBV29-1 combines with J gene TRBJ2-5; D is uncertain. The CDR3 extends over 13 amino acids. Germline CDR1 SQVTM, CDR2 ANQGSEA. The V end was cut by 0 bases, the J end by 5 bases, with 10 bases between. The CDR3 sequence: CSVEDRARETQYF. As DNA, the CDR3 is TGCAGCGTTGAAGATCGGGCTAGGGAGACCCAGTACTTC.

This clonotype was seen a handful of times. This sequence joins TRBV5-1 and TRBJ1-2; D is uncertain. CDR3 length: 15 residues. Germline CDR1 is SGHRS and CDR2 is YFSETQ. V lost 1 base to trimming and J lost 0 bases, with 10 bases between them. The CDR3 loop is CASSLSPTANYGYTF. The CDR3 DNA reads as TGCGCCAGCAGCTTGTCCCCCACAGCTAACTATGGCTACACCTTC.

V gene TRBV4-2 combines with J gene TRBJ1-1, with D possibly matching TRBD1 (5 bases). The CDR3 runs to 14 residues. Germline CDR1 and CDR2: LGHNA and YNFKEQ. Trimming took 4 bases from V and 1 from J, leaving 10 bases between them. The CDR3 sequence is CASSLHGQNTEAFF. The CDR3 DNA reads TGTGCCAGCAGCCTCCATGGACAGAACACTGAAGCTTTCTTT.

This clonotype was counted many times. The rearrangement uses TRBV5-6 and TRBJ2-7; D remains ambiguous. Between the trimmed V and J ends, which lost 4 bases and 2 bases, there was a span of 10 bases. In germline, CDR1 is SGHDT, CDR2 YYEEEE. The CDR3 totals 13 residues. The CDR3 region is CASSPGLAYEQYF. CDR3 nucleotides: TGTGCCAGCAGCCCCGGGCTAGCCTACGAGCAGTACTTC.

This clonotype turned up a few times. The rearrangement joins TRBV11-2 to TRBJ1-4; D remains ambiguous. The length of the CDR3 is 14 residues. Trimming pared 1 base from V and 4 bases from J, leaving 7 bases between. Germline assignment: CDR1 SGHAT and CDR2 FQNNGV. CDR3 amino acids: CASSLGRHNEKLFF. The DNA of the CDR3 is TGTGCCAGCAGCTTAGGTCGGCATAATGAAAAACTGTTTTTT.

The table lists this clonotype with a few counts. The chain combines TRBV6-2 or TRBV6-3 with TRBJ1-5; 9 bases map to TRBD1. Germline loops: CDR1 MNHEY, CDR2 SVGEGT. The CDR3 is made up of 14 amino acids. V lost 6 bases, J lost 4 bases, and 4 bases stayed unmatched. CDR3 sequence reads: CASRPGTGNQPQHF. The CDR3 coding sequence is TGTGCCAGCAGACCCGGGACAGGGAATCAGCCCCAGCATTTT.